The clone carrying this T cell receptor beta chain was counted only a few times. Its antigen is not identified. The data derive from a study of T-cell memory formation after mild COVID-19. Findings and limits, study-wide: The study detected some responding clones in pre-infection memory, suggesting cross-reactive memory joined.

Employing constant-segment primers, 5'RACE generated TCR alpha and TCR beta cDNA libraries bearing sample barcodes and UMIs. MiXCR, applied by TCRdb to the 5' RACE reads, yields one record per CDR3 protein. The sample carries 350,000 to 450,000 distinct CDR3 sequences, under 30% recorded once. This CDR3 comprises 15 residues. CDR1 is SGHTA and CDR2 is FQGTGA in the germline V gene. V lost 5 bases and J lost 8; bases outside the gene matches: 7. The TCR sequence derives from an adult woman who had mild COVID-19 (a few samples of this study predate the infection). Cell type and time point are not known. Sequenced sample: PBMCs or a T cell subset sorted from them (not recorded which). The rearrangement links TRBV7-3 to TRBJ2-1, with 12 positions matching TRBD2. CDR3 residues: CASSAGLAGIHEQFF. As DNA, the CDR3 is TGTGCCAGCAGCGCAGGACTAGCGGGAATCCATGAGCAGTTCTTC.